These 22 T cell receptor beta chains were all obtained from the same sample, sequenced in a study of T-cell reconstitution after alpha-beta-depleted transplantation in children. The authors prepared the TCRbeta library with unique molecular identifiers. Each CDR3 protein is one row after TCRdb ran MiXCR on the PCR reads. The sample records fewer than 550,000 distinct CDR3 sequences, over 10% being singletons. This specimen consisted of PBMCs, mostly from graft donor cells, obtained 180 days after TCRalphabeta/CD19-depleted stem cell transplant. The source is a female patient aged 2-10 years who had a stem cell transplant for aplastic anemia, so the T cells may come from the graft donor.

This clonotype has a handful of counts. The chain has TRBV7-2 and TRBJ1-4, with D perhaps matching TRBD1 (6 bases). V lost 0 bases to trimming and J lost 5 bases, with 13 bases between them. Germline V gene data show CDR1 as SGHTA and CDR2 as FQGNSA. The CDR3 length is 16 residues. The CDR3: CASSLASGTPNEKLFF. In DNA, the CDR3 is TGTGCCAGCAGCTTAGCCTCCGGGACACCCAATGAAAAACTGTTTTTT.

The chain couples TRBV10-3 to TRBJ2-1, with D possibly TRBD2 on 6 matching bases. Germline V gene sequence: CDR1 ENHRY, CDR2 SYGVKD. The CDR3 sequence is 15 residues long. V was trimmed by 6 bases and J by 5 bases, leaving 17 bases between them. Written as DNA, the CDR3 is TGTGCCATCAGCGAGCTAGCGCCAACTAACAATGAGCAGTTCTTC. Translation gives CAISELAPTNNEQFF.

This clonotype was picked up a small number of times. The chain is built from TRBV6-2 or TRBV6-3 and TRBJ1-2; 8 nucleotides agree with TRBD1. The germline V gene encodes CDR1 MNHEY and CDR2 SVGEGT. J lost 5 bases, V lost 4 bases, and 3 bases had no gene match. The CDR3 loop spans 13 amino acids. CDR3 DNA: TGTGCCAGCAGTTGGACAGGGTTATATGGCTACACCTTC. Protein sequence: CASSWTGLYGYTF.

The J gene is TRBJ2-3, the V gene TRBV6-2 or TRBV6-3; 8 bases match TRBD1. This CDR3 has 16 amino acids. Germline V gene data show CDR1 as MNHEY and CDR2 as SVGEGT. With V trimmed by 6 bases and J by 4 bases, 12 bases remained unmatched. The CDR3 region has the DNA TGTGCCAGCAGAGCCCTCGGCAGGGGGCGGTCAGATACGCAGTATTTT. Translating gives CASRALGRGRSDTQYF.

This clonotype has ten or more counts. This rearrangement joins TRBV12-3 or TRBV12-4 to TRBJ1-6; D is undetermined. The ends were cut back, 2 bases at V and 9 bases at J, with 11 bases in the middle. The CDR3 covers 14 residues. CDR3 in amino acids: CASSLRAWSSPLHF. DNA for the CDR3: TGTGCCAGCAGTTTAAGGGCGTGGAGTTCACCCCTCCACTTT.

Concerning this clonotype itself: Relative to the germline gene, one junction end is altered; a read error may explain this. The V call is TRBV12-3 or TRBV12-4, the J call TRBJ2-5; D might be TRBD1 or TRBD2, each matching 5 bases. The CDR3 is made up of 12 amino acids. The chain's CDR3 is CASSLNPPGPVF. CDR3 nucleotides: TGTGCCAGCAGTTTAAATCCTCCGGGGCCGGTTTTC.

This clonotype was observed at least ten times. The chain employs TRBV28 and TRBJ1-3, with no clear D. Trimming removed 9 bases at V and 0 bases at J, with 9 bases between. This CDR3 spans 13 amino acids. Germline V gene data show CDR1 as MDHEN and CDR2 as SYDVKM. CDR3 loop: CASLTISGNTIYF. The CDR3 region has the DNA TGTGCCAGTCTGACAATCTCTGGAAACACCATATATTTT. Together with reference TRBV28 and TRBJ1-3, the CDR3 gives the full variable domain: DVKVTQSSRYLVKRTGEKVFLECVQDMDHENMFWYRQDPGLGLRLIYFSYDVKMKEKGDIPEGYSVSREKKERFSLILESASTNQTSMYLCASLTISGNTIYFGEGSWLTVV.

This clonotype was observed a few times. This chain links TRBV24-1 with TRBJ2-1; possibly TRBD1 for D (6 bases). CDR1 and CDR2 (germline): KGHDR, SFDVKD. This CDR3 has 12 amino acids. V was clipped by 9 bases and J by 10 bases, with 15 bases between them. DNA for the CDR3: TGTGCCACCGGGGAACAGGGCGGCGAGCAGTTCTTC. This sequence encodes CATGEQGGEQFF.

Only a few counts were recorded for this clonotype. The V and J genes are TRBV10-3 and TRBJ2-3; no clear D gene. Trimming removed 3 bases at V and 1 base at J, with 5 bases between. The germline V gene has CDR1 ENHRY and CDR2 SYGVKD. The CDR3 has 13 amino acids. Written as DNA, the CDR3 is TGTGCCATCAGTGATCCTCGCACAGATACGCAGTATTTT. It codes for CAISDPRTDTQYF.

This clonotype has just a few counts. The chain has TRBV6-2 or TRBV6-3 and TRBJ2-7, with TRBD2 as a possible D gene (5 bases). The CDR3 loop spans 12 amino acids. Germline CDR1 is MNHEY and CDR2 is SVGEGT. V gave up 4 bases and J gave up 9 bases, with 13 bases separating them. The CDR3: CASSSDSAAQYF. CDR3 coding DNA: TGTGCCAGCAGTTCGGACTCTGCGGCGCAGTACTTC.

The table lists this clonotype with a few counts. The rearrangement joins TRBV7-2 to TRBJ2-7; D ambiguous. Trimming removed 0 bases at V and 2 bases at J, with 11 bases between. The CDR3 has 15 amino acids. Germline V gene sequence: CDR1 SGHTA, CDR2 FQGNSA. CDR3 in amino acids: CASSLAPRAPYEQYV. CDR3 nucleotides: TGTGCCAGCAGCTTAGCCCCTCGCGCACCCTACGAGCAGTACGTC.

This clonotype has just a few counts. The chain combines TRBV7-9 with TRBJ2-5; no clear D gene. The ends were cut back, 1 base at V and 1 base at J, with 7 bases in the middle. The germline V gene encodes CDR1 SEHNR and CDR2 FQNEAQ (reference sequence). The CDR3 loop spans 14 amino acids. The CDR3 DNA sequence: TGTGCCAGCAGCTTAGATGGTCCCCAAGAGACCCAGTACTTC. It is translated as CASSLDGPQETQYF.

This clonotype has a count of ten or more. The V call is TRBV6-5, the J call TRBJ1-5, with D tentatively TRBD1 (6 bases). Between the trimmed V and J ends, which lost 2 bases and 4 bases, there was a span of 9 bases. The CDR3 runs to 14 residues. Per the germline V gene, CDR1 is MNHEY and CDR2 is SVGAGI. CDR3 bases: TGTGCCAGCAGTTACGGGCAGGGGAATCAGCCCCAGCATTTT. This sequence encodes CASSYGQGNQPQHF.

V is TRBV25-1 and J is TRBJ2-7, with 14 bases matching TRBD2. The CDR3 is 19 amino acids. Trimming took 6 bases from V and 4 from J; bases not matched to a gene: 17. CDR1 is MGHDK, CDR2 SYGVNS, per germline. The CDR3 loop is CASSTGTVWTSGRRYEQYF. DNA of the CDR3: TGTGCCAGCAGCACCGGGACCGTTTGGACTAGCGGGAGGAGGTACGAGCAGTACTTC.

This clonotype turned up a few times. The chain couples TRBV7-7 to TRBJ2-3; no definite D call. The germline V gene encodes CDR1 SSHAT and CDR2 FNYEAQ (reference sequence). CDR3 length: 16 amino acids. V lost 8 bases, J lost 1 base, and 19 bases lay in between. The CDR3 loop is CASGHSGLKGTDTQYF. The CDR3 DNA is TGTGCCAGCGGTCATTCCGGGCTCAAGGGCACAGATACGCAGTATTTT.

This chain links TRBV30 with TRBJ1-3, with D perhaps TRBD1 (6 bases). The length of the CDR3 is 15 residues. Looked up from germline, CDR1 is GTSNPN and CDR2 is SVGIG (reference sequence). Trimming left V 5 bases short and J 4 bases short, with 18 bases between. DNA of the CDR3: TGTGCCTGGGACTGGGACACACGGCGCGGAAACACCATATATTTT. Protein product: CAWDWDTRRGNTIYF.

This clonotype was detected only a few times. The CDR3 is CASSLVATPMNTEAFF. CDR3 nucleotides: TGTGCCAGCAGCTTAGTCGCTACCCCCATGAACACTGAAGCTTTCTTT. This chain connects TRBV7-2 to TRBJ1-1; D not certain. Deletions cut 1 base from V and 0 bases from J, with 12 bases between. The CDR3 is 16 residues long. CDR1 and CDR2 (germline): SGHTA, FQGNSA.

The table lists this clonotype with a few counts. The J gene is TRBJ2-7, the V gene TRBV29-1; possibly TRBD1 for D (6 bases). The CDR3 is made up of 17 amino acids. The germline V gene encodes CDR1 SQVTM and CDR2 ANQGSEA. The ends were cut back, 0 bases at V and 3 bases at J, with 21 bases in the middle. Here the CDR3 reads CSVEDLGTTGRVYEQYF. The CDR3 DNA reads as TGCAGCGTTGAAGATCTTGGGACGACAGGACGAGTCTACGAGCAGTACTTC.

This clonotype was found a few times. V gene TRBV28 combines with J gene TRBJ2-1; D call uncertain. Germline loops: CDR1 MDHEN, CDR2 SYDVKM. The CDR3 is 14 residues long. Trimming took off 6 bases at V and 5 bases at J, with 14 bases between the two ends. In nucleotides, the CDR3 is TGTGCCAGCAGGCTAGGGCAGGCTGACAATGAGCAGTTCTTC. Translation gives CASRLGQADNEQFF.

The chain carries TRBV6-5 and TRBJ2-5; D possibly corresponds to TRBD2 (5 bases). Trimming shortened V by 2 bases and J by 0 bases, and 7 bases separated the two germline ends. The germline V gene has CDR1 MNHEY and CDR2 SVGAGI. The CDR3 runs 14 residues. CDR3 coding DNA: TGTGCCAGCAGTTACCCCGGGAACCAAGAGACCCAGTACTTC. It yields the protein CASSYPGNQETQYF.

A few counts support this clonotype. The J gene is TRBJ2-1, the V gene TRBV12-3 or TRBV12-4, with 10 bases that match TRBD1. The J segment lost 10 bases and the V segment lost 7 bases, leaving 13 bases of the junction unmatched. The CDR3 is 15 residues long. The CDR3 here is CASMRTGGLYREQFF. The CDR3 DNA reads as TGTGCCAGCATGAGGACAGGGGGGCTTTATCGGGAGCAGTTCTTC.

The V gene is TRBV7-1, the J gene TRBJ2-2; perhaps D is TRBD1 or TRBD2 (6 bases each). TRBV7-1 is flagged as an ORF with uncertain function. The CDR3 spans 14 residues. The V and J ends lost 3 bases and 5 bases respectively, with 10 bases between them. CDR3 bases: TGTGCCAGCAGCTCTCGGAGGGGGACCGGGGAGCTGTTTTTT. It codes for CASSSRRGTGELFF.